This is a list of T cell receptor beta chains from one sample in a study of cytomegalovirus exposure and HLA in healthy donors. Profiled with immunoSEQ multiplex PCR; TCRdb holds only in-frame clones, not every one. The sample comprises roughly 45,000 clones, 90% to 95% of which are singletons, and approximately 8.1% rests with the top ten. Input material: PBMCs. Every receptor here comes from a woman between 18 and 30 years old in good health and CMV-seropositive. Each CDR3 is given with its conserved first and last residue. The D gene is left open where the match is weak. Clone size is given for some rows only: seen once, a few or many times, or a class if the clone is expanded.

13 - TRBJ1-2 TRBV19 TRBD1 TGTGCCAGTAGTAGACAGGGTTTGAATGGCTACACCTTC CASSRQGLNGYTF
17 - TRBJ2-3 TRBV27 TRBD2 TGTGCCAGCAGTTTTCGGACTAGCGGGACCAGCACAGATACGCAGTATTTT CASSFRTSGTSTDTQYF
15 - TRBJ2-7 TRBV4-1 - TGCGCCAGCAGCCAAGTTGAGCGTCTCTCCTACGAGCAGTACTTC CASSQVERLSYEQYF
16 - TRBJ2-1 TRBV27 TRBD2 TGTGCCAGCAGTCCGATAGCGGGTTCCTCCTACAATGAGCAGTTCTTC CASSPIAGSSYNEQFF
15 - TRBJ2-3 TRBV10-3 TRBD2 TGTGCCATCAACACCGGGACTAGCGGGGGAGATACGCAGTATTTT CAINTGTSGGDTQYF
14 - TRBJ2-3 TRBV11-3 - TGTGCCAGCGCCCCGCGGGTGGATGGGGTTACGCAGTATTTT CASAPRVDGVTQYF
13 - TRBJ1-2 TRBV7-8 - TGTGCCAGCAGCTTTATAGACAGGAGCGGCTACACCTTC CASSFIDRSGYTF
16 - TRBJ2-2 TRBV10-3 TRBD1 TGTGCCATCAGGACGGGACAGCCCATGAACACCGGGGAGCTGTTTTTT CAIRTGQPMNTGELFF
14 - TRBJ1-5 TRBV18 TRBD1 TGTGCCAGCTCAGAGGACAGGGTTGGTCAGCCCCAGCATTTT CASSEDRVGQPQHF
16 - TRBJ2-2 TRBV19 TRBD2 TGTGCCAGTAGTATCGCGGGAGTAGTGAACACCGGGGAGCTGTTTTTT CASSIAGVVNTGELFF
15 - TRBJ1-5 TRBV6-1 - TGTGCCAGCAGTGAGGCGGGGTCCTACAATCAGCCCCAGCATTTT CASSEAGSYNQPQHF
16 - TRBJ2-3 TRBV6-1 TRBD1 TGTGCCAGCAGTGTACTAACAGGGGAGTTCGCAGATACGCAGTATTTT CASSVLTGEFADTQYF
13 - TRBJ2-1 TRBV30 TRBD1 TGTGCCTGGAGTGTTGACAGGGATCGGGAGCAGTTCTTC CAWSVDRDREQFF
13 - TRBJ2-1 TRBV11-3 TRBD2 TGTGCCAGCAGCTTAGGGACTAGGAATGAGCAGTTCTTC CASSLGTRNEQFF
14 - TRBJ1-1 TRBV4-1 - TGCGCCAGCAGCCCGCCCCGGGGGGGCACTGAAGCTTTCTTT CASSPPRGGTEAFF
13 - TRBJ1-1 TRBV10-1 TRBD1 TGCGCCAGCAGTGAGTCACAGGGACAGGGAGCTTTCTTT CASSESQGQGAFF
15 - TRBJ2-1 TRBV5-1 TRBD2 TGCGCCAGCAGCGTAACTAGCGGGTTCTACAATGAGCAGTTCTTC CASSVTSGFYNEQFF
16 - TRBJ1-5 TRBV23-1 TRBD1 TGCGCCAGTCGTGGGACAGTTGTTATAGGCAATCAGCCCCAGCATTTT CASRGTVVIGNQPQHF
15 once TRBJ1-5 TRBV27 - TGTGCCAGCAGTTTATCGCGGGGGGACAATCAGCCCCAGCATTTT CASSLSRGDNQPQHF
14 - TRBJ1-4 TRBV7-9 - TGTGCCAGCAGCTCCAGGGTGGGTGGTGAAAAACTGTTTTTT CASSSRVGGEKLFF
15 - TRBJ1-2 TRBV7-8 TRBD1 TGTGCCAGCAGCTTCTCCGGGACAGGGGGCTTTGGCTACACCTTC CASSFSGTGGFGYTF
14 - TRBJ2-1 TRBV9 - TGTGCCAGCAGCGACCGAGGCAGCCACAATGAGCAGTTCTTC CASSDRGSHNEQFF
13 once TRBJ2-7 TRBV10-3 - TGTGCCATCAGTGGGTCTAGTGGCTACGAGCAGTACTTC CAISGSSGYEQYF
13 - TRBJ2-3 TRBV7-3 - TGTGCCAGCAGCCGTCTGGGGCCAGATACGCAGTATTTT CASSRLGPDTQYF
16 - TRBJ2-1 TRBV28 - TGTGCCAGTTACAAGCGGGTAAGAAGCTCCTACAATGAGCAGTTCTTC CASYKRVRSSYNEQFF
14 - TRBJ1-2 TRBV11-1 TRBD1 TGTGCCAGCAGCGAGGACAGGGATGGGTATGGCTACACCTTC CASSEDRDGYGYTF
14 few TRBJ1-6 TRBV6-4 - TGTGCCAGCAGGGAGGGACTGGATAATTCACCCCTCCACTTT CASREGLDNSPLHF
13 - TRBJ1-3 TRBV28 - TGTGCCAGCAGTTTATCCAGTATCAACACCATATATTTT CASSLSSINTIYF
16 - TRBJ2-7 TRBV10-3 - TGTGCCATCAGTGGAGTCCCTACGGACTTTTCCTACGAGCAGTACTTC CAISGVPTDFSYEQYF
15 - TRBJ2-1 TRBV28 TRBD1 TGTGCCAGCAGTTTATACGGGACAGGTTACAATGAGCAGTTCTTC CASSLYGTGYNEQFF
16 - TRBJ2-1 TRBV9 TRBD2 TGTGCCAGCAGCGCGGGGCCTAGCGGGGTGACGGATGAGCAGTTCTTC CASSAGPSGVTDEQFF
16 - TRBJ1-5 TRBV7-8 - TGTGCCAGCAGCTTAGTGGCAGGGTTGAGCAATCAGCCCCAGCATTTT CASSLVAGLSNQPQHF
15 - TRBJ2-1 TRBV19 TRBD1 TGTGCCAGTAGTAGACCGGGACAGGGAGGCAATGAGCAGTTCTTC CASSRPGQGGNEQFF
16 - TRBJ2-1 TRBV14 - TGTGCCAGCAGCCAAGATATGGGGGCCGCCTACAATGAGCAGTTCTTC CASSQDMGAAYNEQFF
13 once TRBJ1-5 TRBV6-5 TRBD1 TGTGCCAGCAGTCCGGGACAGGCATCGCCCCAGCATTTT CASSPGQASPQHF
16 once TRBJ1-1 TRBV6-6 TRBD1 TGTGCCAGCAGTGGGGGGGTTGGAACAGGGGGCACTGAAGCTTTCTTT CASSGGVGTGGTEAFF
13 once TRBJ2-7 TRBV2 - TGTGCCAGCAGTGGGTCAGAAACCTACGAGCAGTACTTC CASSGSETYEQYF
19 - TRBJ2-1 TRBV7-3 - TGTGCCAGCAGCTTATTGGGGGCTAGCGGCCCCCCCGGTTACAATGAGCAGTTCTTC CASSLLGASGPPGYNEQFF
15 - TRBJ2-5 TRBV10-3 - TGTGCCATCAGTGTAGGGGACCGGGAGTCCGAGACCCAGTACTTC CAISVGDRESETQYF
15 - TRBJ2-1 TRBV27 TRBD2 TGTGCCAGCAGTTTAAGGAGCGGGAACTACAATGAGCAGTTCTTC CASSLRSGNYNEQFF
12 - TRBJ2-2 TRBV28 - TGTGCCAGCAAGGCGGACACCGGGGAGCTGTTTTTT CASKADTGELFF
13 - TRBJ1-2 TRBV6-1 - TGTGCCAGCAGCAGTTTCCCGAACTATGGCTACACCTTC CASSSFPNYGYTF
19 - TRBJ2-5 TRBV4-2 TRBD1 TGTGCCAGCAGCCAAAGAGGTCAGAATGGACAGGGGTTAATGGAGACCCAGTACTTC CASSQRGQNGQGLMETQYF
17 - TRBJ2-2 TRBV5-1 TRBD1 TGCGCCAGCAGCCCCGGGACAGGGAGGGCGAACACCGGGGAGCTGTTTTTT CASSPGTGRANTGELFF
17 - TRBJ2-7 TRBV28 - TGTGCCAGCAGTTTAAAGGGGGGGGCATTCCTCTCCTACGAGCAGTACTTC CASSLKGGAFLSYEQYF
13 - TRBJ1-2 TRBV12-5 TRBD1 TGTGCTAGTGTGCCGGGACAGAACTATGGCTACACCTTC CASVPGQNYGYTF
13 - TRBJ2-7 TRBV5-1 - TGCGCCAGCAGCTCCCGGACAGCCTACGAGCAGTACTTC CASSSRTAYEQYF
16 - TRBJ1-1 TRBV5-1 TRBD1 TGCGCCAGCAGCAGGGGGACAGGGACACCGAACACTGAAGCTTTCTTT CASSRGTGTPNTEAFF
15 - TRBJ2-1 TRBV5-8 - TGTGCCAGCAGCCCCCCAGGGTGGATCAACAATGAGCAGTTCTTC CASSPPGWINNEQFF
15 - TRBJ2-2 TRBV4-2 - TGTGCCAGCAGCCAAGACCCGACTAGTCCCGGGGAGCTGTTTTTT CASSQDPTSPGELFF
13 - TRBJ1-5 TRBV7-2 - TGTGCCAGCAGCTTATTCCGGGTCCAGCCCCAGCATTTT CASSLFRVQPQHF
13 - TRBJ2-7 TRBV6-5 TRBD1 TGTGCCAGCAGGGGGACAGCCTCCTACGAGCAGTACTTC CASRGTASYEQYF
15 once TRBJ2-3 TRBV30 TRBD2 TGTGCCTGGTGCGGACTAGCGGGAGGCTCAGATACGCAGTATTTT CAWCGLAGGSDTQYF
14 - TRBJ1-2 TRBV5-4 - TGTGCCAGCAGCTTGTTCGGGGGGTCCTATGGCTACACCTTC CASSLFGGSYGYTF
14 - TRBJ1-4 TRBV27 - TGTGCCAGCAGTATAACGGGGTTTGGGGAAAAACTGTTTTTT CASSITGFGEKLFF